This TCR beta chain is drawn from a study of T cell responses to AZD1222 COVID-19 vaccine. A few counts support this clone. The CDR3 runs 14 residues. The junction had 4 bases not matched to a gene; V was cut back by 3 bases and J by 8 bases. Germline CDR1 is SGDLS and CDR2 is YYNGEE. The protocol was immunoSEQ multiplex PCR, while the TCRdb copy is restricted to in-frame clones and leaves out a portion. In the table there are some 130,000 clones, over 90% of which are singletons. Specimen: peripheral blood, collected on day 0 of AZD1222 vaccination. The V call is TRBV9, the J call TRBJ1-6; 8 nucleotides match TRBD1. The sequence was obtained from an adult in good health. The CDR3 region is CASSARGRDSPLHF. The CDR3 nucleotides read TGTGCCAGCAGCGCCAGGGGGCGCGATTCACCCCTCCACTTT.